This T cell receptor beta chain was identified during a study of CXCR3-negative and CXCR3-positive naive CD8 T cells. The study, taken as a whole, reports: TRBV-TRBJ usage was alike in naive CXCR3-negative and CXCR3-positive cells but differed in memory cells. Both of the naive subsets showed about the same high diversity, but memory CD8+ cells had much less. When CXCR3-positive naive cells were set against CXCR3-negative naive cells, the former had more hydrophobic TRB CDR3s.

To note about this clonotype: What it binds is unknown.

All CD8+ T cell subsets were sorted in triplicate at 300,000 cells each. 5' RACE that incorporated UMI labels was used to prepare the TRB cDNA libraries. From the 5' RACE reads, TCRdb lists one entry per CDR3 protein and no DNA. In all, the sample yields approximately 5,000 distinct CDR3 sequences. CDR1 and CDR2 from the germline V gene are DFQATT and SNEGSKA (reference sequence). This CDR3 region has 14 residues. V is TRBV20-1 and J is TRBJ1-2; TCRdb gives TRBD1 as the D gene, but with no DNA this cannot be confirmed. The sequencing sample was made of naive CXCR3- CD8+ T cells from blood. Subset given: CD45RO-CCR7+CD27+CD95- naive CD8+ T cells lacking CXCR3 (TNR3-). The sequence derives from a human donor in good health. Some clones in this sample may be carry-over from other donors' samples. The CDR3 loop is CSASSGQGNYGYTF.